The sequence of this TCR beta chain was determined in a study of blood T cells in healthy people across ages. This clonotype showed up just a few times. The second PCR ran about 6 to 11 cycles with a sample-barcoded 5' primer and J-beta primers. TCRdb processed the 5' RACE reads anew with MiXCR; each CDR3 protein has one entry. This sample has 1,500,000 or so distinct CDR3 sequences, with 35% to 45% found just once. The CDR3 extends over 12 amino acids. CDR1 is MNHNS and CDR2 is SASEGT in the germline V gene. V shed 3 bases and J shed 6 bases, with 7 bases lying between them. Sequencing was performed on blood. This sequence originates from a woman under 30 in good health. V usage is TRBV6-1 and J usage is TRBJ2-3; no reliable D call. Here the CDR3 reads CASSDPVDTQYF. Here the CDR3 DNA reads TGTGCCAGCAGTGATCCGGTGGATACGCAGTATTTT.